The rows below give T cell receptor beta chains drawn from one sample of a study of blood T cell repertoires in COVID-19. Sequencing was performed with immunoSEQ multiplex PCR; in TCRdb, only in-frame clones are kept and a portion is missing. The profile shows approximately 300,000 clones, roughly 89% of them singletons. Specimen: PBMCs or T cells enriched from blood (not recorded which). These receptors were collected from a young woman who had recovered from COVID-19. Both conserved end residues are part of each CDR3. The D gene is left open where the match is weak. The listing skips clone size in some rows; elsewhere it reads once, few, many or a size class.

CDR3aa: CASSLGDSSTDTQYF
CDR3nt: TGTGCCAGCAGCTTGGGAGATTCTAGCACAGATACGCAGTATTTT
j_gene: TRBJ2-3
abundance: .
d_gene: .
v_gene: TRBV5-8

CDR3aa: CASSSLTSGGGADTQYF
CDR3nt: TGTGCCAGCAGTTCACTGACTAGCGGTGGGGGCGCAGATACGCAGTATTTT
j_gene: TRBJ2-3
abundance: .
d_gene: TRBD2
v_gene: TRBV27

CDR3aa: CASSRGASYEQYF
CDR3nt: TGTGCCAGCAGCCGGGGGGCCTCCTACGAGCAGTACTTC
j_gene: TRBJ2-7
abundance: .
d_gene: .
v_gene: TRBV5-6

CDR3aa: CASSLEGARMNTEAFF
CDR3nt: TGTGCCAGCAGCTTGGAAGGGGCCAGAATGAACACTGAAGCTTTCTTT
j_gene: TRBJ1-1
abundance: .
d_gene: .
v_gene: TRBV5-4

CDR3aa: CASSQDRLAGVHTDTQYF
CDR3nt: TGTGCCAGCAGCCAAGATCGCCTAGCGGGAGTACACACAGATACGCAGTATTTT
j_gene: TRBJ2-3
abundance: .
d_gene: TRBD2
v_gene: TRBV4-2

CDR3aa: CASSLHPPGQDYEQYF
CDR3nt: TGTGCCAGCAGCCTCCACCCCCCGGGACAAGACTACGAGCAGTACTTC
j_gene: TRBJ2-7
abundance: .
d_gene: .
v_gene: TRBV6-2/TRBV6-3

CDR3aa: CASTKTNRGLSGYTF
CDR3nt: TGTGCCAGCACAAAAACGAACAGGGGGCTTTCGGGCTACACCTTC
j_gene: TRBJ1-2
abundance: .
d_gene: TRBD1
v_gene: TRBV5-8

CDR3aa: CASGGADTQYF
CDR3nt: TGTGCCTCGGGGGGGGCGGATACGCAGTATTTT
j_gene: TRBJ2-3
abundance: .
d_gene: TRBD2
v_gene: TRBV10-3

CDR3aa: CASSQSRGGASGYTF
CDR3nt: TGTGCCAGCAGCCAATCTAGAGGGGGCGCGTCGGGCTACACCTTC
j_gene: TRBJ1-2
abundance: .
d_gene: TRBD1
v_gene: TRBV16

CDR3aa: CASSPTARTEAFF
CDR3nt: TGTGCCAGCAGCCCTACAGCAAGGACTGAAGCTTTCTTT
j_gene: TRBJ1-1
abundance: .
d_gene: .
v_gene: TRBV28

CDR3aa: CASSSPVAGEYQETQYF
CDR3nt: TGTGCCAGCAGCTCCCCTGTGGCAGGGGAGTACCAAGAGACCCAGTACTTC
j_gene: TRBJ2-5
abundance: .
d_gene: .
v_gene: TRBV7-6

CDR3aa: CASSLGAIYTF
CDR3nt: TGTGCCAGCAGTTTAGGGGCTATCTACACCTTC
j_gene: TRBJ1-2
abundance: .
d_gene: .
v_gene: TRBV12-3/TRBV12-4

CDR3aa: CASNGGGGEQYF
CDR3nt: TGTGCCAGCAACGGGGGGGGCGGCGAGCAGTACTTC
j_gene: TRBJ2-7
abundance: .
d_gene: TRBD2
v_gene: TRBV27

CDR3aa: CASSFGQNTEAFF
CDR3nt: TGTGCCAGCAGTTTTGGACAGAACACTGAAGCTTTCTTT
j_gene: TRBJ1-1
abundance: .
d_gene: .
v_gene: TRBV12-3/TRBV12-4

CDR3aa: CASSRPSGTGAHEQYF
CDR3nt: TGTGCCAGCAGTCGGCCCTCCGGGACAGGGGCGCACGAGCAGTACTTC
j_gene: TRBJ2-7
abundance: .
d_gene: TRBD1
v_gene: TRBV27

CDR3aa: CASGFGGARRPPGEQYF
CDR3nt: TGTGCCAGCGGCTTCGGAGGAGCACGGAGACCGCCGGGGGAGCAGTACTTC
j_gene: TRBJ2-7
abundance: .
d_gene: .
v_gene: TRBV5-4

CDR3aa: CASSDPIGPGDIQYF
CDR3nt: TGTGCCAGCAGCGACCCCATCGGGCCAGGGGACATTCAGTACTTC
j_gene: TRBJ2-4
abundance: .
d_gene: .
v_gene: TRBV28

CDR3aa: CASSATGTSVYNEQFF
CDR3nt: TGTGCCAGCAGCGCCACCGGGACTAGCGTCTACAATGAGCAGTTCTTC
j_gene: TRBJ2-1
abundance: .
d_gene: TRBD2
v_gene: TRBV9

CDR3aa: CASSLAEAYNEQFF
CDR3nt: TGTGCCAGCAGTTTAGCGGAGGCCTACAATGAGCAGTTCTTC
j_gene: TRBJ2-1
abundance: .
d_gene: .
v_gene: TRBV6-2/TRBV6-3

CDR3aa: CASSYYGTGIYNEQFF
CDR3nt: TGTGCCAGCAGTTACTACGGTACAGGTATCTACAATGAGCAGTTCTTC
j_gene: TRBJ2-1
abundance: .
d_gene: .
v_gene: TRBV6-5

CDR3aa: CASSLDAGGGNEQFF
CDR3nt: TGTGCCAGCAGTTTAGATGCGGGAGGGGGAAATGAGCAGTTCTTC
j_gene: TRBJ2-1
abundance: .
d_gene: TRBD2
v_gene: TRBV28

CDR3aa: CASRDREANYGYTF
CDR3nt: TGTGCCAGCAGAGACAGGGAAGCTAACTATGGCTACACCTTC
j_gene: TRBJ1-2
abundance: .
d_gene: TRBD1
v_gene: TRBV2

CDR3aa: CATSGRGPEGQAQYF
CDR3nt: TGTGCCACCAGTGGTCGTGGGCCGGAGGGTCAGGCCCAGTACTTC
j_gene: TRBJ2-5
abundance: .
d_gene: .
v_gene: TRBV24-1

CDR3aa: CASSIVGGAGNQPQHF
CDR3nt: TGTGCCAGTAGTATCGTAGGGGGCGCGGGCAATCAGCCCCAGCATTTT
j_gene: TRBJ1-5
abundance: .
d_gene: TRBD1
v_gene: TRBV19

CDR3aa: CASSLQALRPGYTF
CDR3nt: TGTGCCAGCAGTTTACAAGCCCTCCGCCCTGGCTACACCTTC
j_gene: TRBJ1-2
abundance: .
d_gene: .
v_gene: TRBV27

CDR3aa: CASSPTWQGGYGYTF
CDR3nt: TGTGCCAGCAGCCCCACGTGGCAGGGGGGCTATGGCTACACCTTC
j_gene: TRBJ1-2
abundance: .
d_gene: TRBD1
v_gene: TRBV7-2

CDR3aa: CASSQDHADLKNIQYF
CDR3nt: TGTGCCAGCAGCCAAGATCACGCGGATCTCAAAAACATTCAGTACTTC
j_gene: TRBJ2-4
abundance: .
d_gene: .
v_gene: TRBV3-1/TRBV3-2

CDR3aa: CASSLTGTIFLEQFF
CDR3nt: TGTGCCAGCAGCTTAACCGGGACTATATTTTTAGAGCAGTTCTTC
j_gene: TRBJ2-1
abundance: .
d_gene: TRBD2
v_gene: TRBV7-8

CDR3aa: CASSLARTSDYGYTF
CDR3nt: TGTGCCAGCAGCTTAGCCAGGACATCGGACTATGGCTACACCTTC
j_gene: TRBJ1-2
abundance: .
d_gene: .
v_gene: TRBV7-9

CDR3aa: CASSFRQGGETQYF
CDR3nt: TGCGCCAGCAGCTTTCGACAGGGGGGAGAGACCCAGTACTTC
j_gene: TRBJ2-5
abundance: .
d_gene: TRBD1
v_gene: TRBV4-1

CDR3aa: CASRLFGTDNSPLHF
CDR3nt: TGTGCCAGTAGACTATTCGGGACAGATAATTCACCCCTCCACTTT
j_gene: TRBJ1-6
abundance: .
d_gene: TRBD1
v_gene: TRBV6-1

CDR3aa: CAISEGGGPYEQYF
CDR3nt: TGTGCCATCAGTGAAGGGGGGGGCCCCTACGAGCAGTACTTC
j_gene: TRBJ2-7
abundance: .
d_gene: .
v_gene: TRBV10-3

CDR3aa: CASRRGTYEQYF
CDR3nt: TGTGCCAGCAGACGCGGGACGTACGAGCAGTACTTC
j_gene: TRBJ2-7
abundance: .
d_gene: .
v_gene: TRBV28

CDR3aa: CASSPLEGSNTEAFF
CDR3nt: TGTGCCAGCTCACCACTCGAGGGATCAAACACTGAAGCTTTCTTT
j_gene: TRBJ1-1
abundance: .
d_gene: .
v_gene: TRBV18

CDR3aa: CASSYLGRDLYNEQFF
CDR3nt: TGTGCCAGCAGTTACCTCGGGCGGGACCTTTACAATGAGCAGTTCTTC
j_gene: TRBJ2-1
abundance: .
d_gene: .
v_gene: TRBV6-5

CDR3aa: CASSQRGREMVTDTQYF
CDR3nt: TGTGCCAGCAGCCAGAGAGGAAGGGAGATGGTAACAGATACGCAGTATTTT
j_gene: TRBJ2-3
abundance: many
d_gene: .
v_gene: TRBV3-1/TRBV3-2

CDR3aa: CASTPFDRGGTEAFF
CDR3nt: TGTGCCAGCACCCCTTTTGACAGGGGAGGGACTGAAGCTTTCTTT
j_gene: TRBJ1-1
abundance: .
d_gene: TRBD1
v_gene: TRBV3-1/TRBV3-2

CDR3aa: CASSYGSPSTDTQYF
CDR3nt: TGCGCCAGCAGCTACGGTTCCCCTAGCACAGATACGCAGTATTTT
j_gene: TRBJ2-3
abundance: .
d_gene: .
v_gene: TRBV5-1

CDR3aa: CASSRDRGRVQPQHF
CDR3nt: TGTGCCAGCAGCAGGGACAGGGGGCGTGTTCAGCCCCAGCATTTT
j_gene: TRBJ1-5
abundance: .
d_gene: TRBD1
v_gene: TRBV5-5

CDR3aa: CASSPPAAGQSKTYEQYF
CDR3nt: TGTGCCAGCTCACCTCCTGCGGCGGGACAGTCGAAAACCTACGAGCAGTACTTC
j_gene: TRBJ2-7
abundance: .
d_gene: .
v_gene: TRBV18

CDR3aa: CASNDDRGNNEQFF
CDR3nt: TGTGCCAGCAACGACGACAGGGGCAACAATGAGCAGTTCTTC
j_gene: TRBJ2-1
abundance: .
d_gene: TRBD1
v_gene: TRBV2

CDR3aa: CASSSTASAEAFF
CDR3nt: TGTGCCAGCAGCTCCACCGCTAGTGCTGAAGCTTTCTTT
j_gene: TRBJ1-1
abundance: .
d_gene: .
v_gene: TRBV5-4

CDR3aa: CAWSLTSVRIPYEQYF
CDR3nt: TGTGCCTGGAGTCTCACCTCGGTCCGAATACCCTACGAGCAGTACTTC
j_gene: TRBJ2-7
abundance: once
d_gene: .
v_gene: TRBV30

CDR3aa: CASSVGTGIIYEQYF
CDR3nt: TGTGCCAGCAGCGTAGGTACAGGGATCATATACGAGCAGTACTTC
j_gene: TRBJ2-7
abundance: .
d_gene: .
v_gene: TRBV9

CDR3aa: CASSHSGGSGDTQYF
CDR3nt: TGCGCCAGCAGCCACTCGGGGGGGTCAGGAGATACGCAGTATTTT
j_gene: TRBJ2-3
abundance: .
d_gene: TRBD2
v_gene: TRBV5-1

CDR3aa: CASSKKHRAPPYEQYF
CDR3nt: TGTGCCAGCAGCAAGAAGCACAGGGCACCCCCCTACGAGCAGTACTTC
j_gene: TRBJ2-7
abundance: .
d_gene: .
v_gene: TRBV21-1

CDR3aa: CASSNPISSGGGYEQYF
CDR3nt: TGTGCCAGCAGTAACCCCATATCTAGCGGAGGGGGCTACGAGCAGTACTTC
j_gene: TRBJ2-7
abundance: .
d_gene: .
v_gene: TRBV6-2/TRBV6-3

CDR3aa: CASSPLRASQETQYF
CDR3nt: TGTGCCAGCAGCCCTCTGAGGGCTAGCCAAGAGACCCAGTACTTC
j_gene: TRBJ2-5
abundance: .
d_gene: .
v_gene: TRBV14

CDR3aa: CAWSVEDRHYGYTF
CDR3nt: TGTGCCTGGAGTGTTGAGGACAGGCACTATGGCTACACCTTC
j_gene: TRBJ1-2
abundance: .
d_gene: TRBD1
v_gene: TRBV30

CDR3aa: CASSLFSSYNEQFF
CDR3nt: TGTGCCAGCAGCTTATTCAGCTCCTACAATGAGCAGTTCTTC
j_gene: TRBJ2-1
abundance: .
d_gene: .
v_gene: TRBV7-8

CDR3aa: CASSSARRVGEQYF
CDR3nt: TGTGCCAGCAGCTCGGCGCGGCGGGTGGGCGAGCAGTACTTC
j_gene: TRBJ2-7
abundance: .
d_gene: .
v_gene: TRBV7-2

CDR3aa: CASRDREHEKLFF
CDR3nt: TGCGCCAGCAGGGACAGGGAACATGAAAAACTGTTTTTT
j_gene: TRBJ1-4
abundance: .
d_gene: TRBD1
v_gene: TRBV5-1

CDR3aa: CATSGLGQHQETQYF
CDR3nt: TGTGCCACCAGTGGGCTAGGACAGCACCAAGAGACCCAGTACTTC
j_gene: TRBJ2-5
abundance: .
d_gene: .
v_gene: TRBV24-1

CDR3aa: CASSLGWGRRGEQFF
CDR3nt: TGTGCCAGCAGCTTAGGGTGGGGCCGGCGGGGTGAGCAGTTCTTC
j_gene: TRBJ2-1
abundance: .
d_gene: .
v_gene: TRBV11-2

CDR3aa: CSVVTGNAYGYTF
CDR3nt: TGCAGCGTTGTGACAGGGAACGCCTATGGCTACACCTTC
j_gene: TRBJ1-2
abundance: .
d_gene: TRBD1
v_gene: TRBV29-1

CDR3aa: CASSYGSYNEQFF
CDR3nt: TGTGCCAGCAGTTACGGGTCCTACAATGAGCAGTTCTTC
j_gene: TRBJ2-1
abundance: .
d_gene: .
v_gene: TRBV27

CDR3aa: CASGVPDRDNEKLFF
CDR3nt: TGTGCTAGTGGCGTCCCGGACAGGGACAATGAAAAACTGTTTTTT
j_gene: TRBJ1-4
abundance: .
d_gene: TRBD1
v_gene: TRBV12-5

CDR3aa: CASSSLAIRGDEQFF
CDR3nt: TGTGCCAGCAGTTCACTAGCGATACGGGGGGATGAGCAGTTCTTC
j_gene: TRBJ2-1
abundance: .
d_gene: TRBD2
v_gene: TRBV6-6

CDR3aa: CASSAAGTSKQFF
CDR3nt: TGTGCCAGCAGCGCCGCCGGGACTAGTAAGCAGTTCTTC
j_gene: TRBJ2-1
abundance: .
d_gene: TRBD2
v_gene: TRBV9

CDR3aa: CASSLAGGFEQFF
CDR3nt: TGTGCCAGCAGCCTAGCGGGAGGGTTTGAGCAGTTCTTC
j_gene: TRBJ2-1
abundance: .
d_gene: TRBD2
v_gene: TRBV12-3/TRBV12-4